This T cell receptor beta chain was captured by sequencing in a study of T cells in Graves' hyperthyroidism and ophthalmopathy. This clonotype turned up a few times. RNA transcripts gave rise to amplified TCR beta CDR3 regions. The HTBI primer set was used in a first-round RT-PCR of the TCR CDR3. TCRdb fed the multiplex PCR reads into MiXCR, producing one record per CDR3 protein. The repertoire holds about 560,000 distinct CDR3 sequences, with over 15% as singletons. This CDR3 comprises 16 residues. Per germline, CDR1 SGHTA and CDR2 FQGTGA. Trimming cost V 2 bases and J 2 bases, with 14 bases left between them.

The sample comprised blood. This chain links TRBV7-3 with TRBJ2-3; tentatively, D is TRBD1 (7 bases). The sequence was collected from a woman aged 18-35 years with Graves' hyperthyroidism. The DNA for the CDR3 is TGTGCCAGCAGCTTACAAGCGGAGGGGGCCACAGATACGCAGTATTTT. This encodes CASSLQAEGATDTQYF.